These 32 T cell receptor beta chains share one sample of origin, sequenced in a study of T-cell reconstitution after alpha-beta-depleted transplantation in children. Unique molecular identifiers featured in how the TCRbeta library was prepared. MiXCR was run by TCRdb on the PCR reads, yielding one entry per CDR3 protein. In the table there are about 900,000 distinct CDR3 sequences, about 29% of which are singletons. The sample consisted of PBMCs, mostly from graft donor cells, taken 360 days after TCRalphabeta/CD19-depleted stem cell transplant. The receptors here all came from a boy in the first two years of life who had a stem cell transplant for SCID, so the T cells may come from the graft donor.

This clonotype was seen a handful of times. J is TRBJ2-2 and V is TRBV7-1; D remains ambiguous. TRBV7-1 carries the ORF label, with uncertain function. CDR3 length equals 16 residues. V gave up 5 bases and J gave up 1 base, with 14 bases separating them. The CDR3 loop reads CASSPRRELNTGELFF. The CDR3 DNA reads TGTGCCAGCAGCCCGCGGCGTGAACTGAACACCGGGGAGCTGTTTTTT.

The chain's CDR3 is CATSRPPGPAEQYF. CDR3 in DNA: TGTGCCACCAGCAGACCACCGGGACCGGCCGAGCAGTACTTC. The chain couples TRBV15 to TRBJ2-7; TRBD1 or TRBD2 may be the D gene (5 bases each). Trimming removed 2 bases from V and 6 bases from J, with 14 bases in between. The CDR3 is made up of 14 amino acids. Germline V CDR1 and CDR2: LNHNV, YYDKDF (reference sequence).

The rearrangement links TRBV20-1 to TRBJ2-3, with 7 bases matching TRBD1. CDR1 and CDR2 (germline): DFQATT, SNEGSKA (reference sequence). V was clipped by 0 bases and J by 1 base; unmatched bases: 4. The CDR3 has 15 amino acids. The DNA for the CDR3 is TGCAGTGCTAGAGAATCCGGGACAGGCACAGATACGCAGTATTTT. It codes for CSARESGTGTDTQYF.

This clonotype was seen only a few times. The CDR3 DNA sequence: TGTGCCAGCAGTTTATACCGGGACTACTCCACAGATACGCAGTATTTT. Protein product: CASSLYRDYSTDTQYF. The chain combines TRBV6-2 or TRBV6-3 with TRBJ2-3; 7 nucleotides align to TRBD2. V dropped 4 bases and J dropped 2; count of bases not matched to a gene: 9. Germline lookup yields CDR1 MNHEY and CDR2 SVGEGT. This CDR3 region has 16 residues.

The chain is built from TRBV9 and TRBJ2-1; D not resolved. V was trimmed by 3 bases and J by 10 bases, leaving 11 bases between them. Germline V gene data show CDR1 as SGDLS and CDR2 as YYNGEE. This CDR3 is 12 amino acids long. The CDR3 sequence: CASSAHLGEQFF. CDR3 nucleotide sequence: TGTGCCAGCAGCGCCCACCTAGGAGAGCAGTTCTTC.

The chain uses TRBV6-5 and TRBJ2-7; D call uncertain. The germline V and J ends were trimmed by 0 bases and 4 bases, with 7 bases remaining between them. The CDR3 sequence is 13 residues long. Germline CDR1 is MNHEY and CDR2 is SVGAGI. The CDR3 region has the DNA TGTGCCAGCAGTTACTCGGACGATTACGAGCAGTACTTC. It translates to CASSYSDDYEQYF.

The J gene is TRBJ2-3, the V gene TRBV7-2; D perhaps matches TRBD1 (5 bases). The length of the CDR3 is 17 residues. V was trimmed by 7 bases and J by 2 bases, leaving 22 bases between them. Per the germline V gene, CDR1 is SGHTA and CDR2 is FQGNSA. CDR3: CASKRGRRPLLTDTQYF. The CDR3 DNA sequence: TGTGCCAGCAAAAGGGGTCGGCGACCTCTCCTCACAGATACGCAGTATTTT. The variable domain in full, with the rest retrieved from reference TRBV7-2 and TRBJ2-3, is GAGVSQSPSNKVTEKGKDVELRCDPISGHTALYWYRQSLGQGLEFLIYFQGNSAPDKSGLPSDRFSAERTGGSVSTLTIQRTQQEDSAVYLCASKRGRRPLLTDTQYFGPGTRLTVL.

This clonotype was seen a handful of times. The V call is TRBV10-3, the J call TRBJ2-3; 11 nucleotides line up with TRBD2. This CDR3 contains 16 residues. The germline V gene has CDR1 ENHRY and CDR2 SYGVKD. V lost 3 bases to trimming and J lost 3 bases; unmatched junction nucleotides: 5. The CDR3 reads CAISELAGGSTDTQYF. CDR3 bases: TGTGCCATCAGTGAATTAGCGGGGGGGTCAACAGATACGCAGTATTTT.

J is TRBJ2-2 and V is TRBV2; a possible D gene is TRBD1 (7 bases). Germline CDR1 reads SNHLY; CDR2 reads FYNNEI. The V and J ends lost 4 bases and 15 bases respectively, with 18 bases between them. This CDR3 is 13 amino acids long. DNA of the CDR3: TGTGCCAGCAGTGTGGAGCATTCAGGGGGGTTGTTTTTT. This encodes CASSVEHSGGLFF.

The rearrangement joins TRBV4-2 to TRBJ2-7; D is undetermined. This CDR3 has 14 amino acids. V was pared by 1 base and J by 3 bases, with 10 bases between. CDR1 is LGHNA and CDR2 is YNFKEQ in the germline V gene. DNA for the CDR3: TGTGCCAGCAGCCAAGGCGGAGTCGACTACGAGCAGTACTTC. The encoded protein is CASSQGGVDYEQYF.

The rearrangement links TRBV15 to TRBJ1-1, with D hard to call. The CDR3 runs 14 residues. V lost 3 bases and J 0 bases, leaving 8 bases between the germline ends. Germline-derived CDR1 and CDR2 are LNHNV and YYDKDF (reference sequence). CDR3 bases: TGTGCCACCAGCAGTACCTGGGTGAACACTGAAGCTTTCTTT. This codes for CATSSTWVNTEAFF.

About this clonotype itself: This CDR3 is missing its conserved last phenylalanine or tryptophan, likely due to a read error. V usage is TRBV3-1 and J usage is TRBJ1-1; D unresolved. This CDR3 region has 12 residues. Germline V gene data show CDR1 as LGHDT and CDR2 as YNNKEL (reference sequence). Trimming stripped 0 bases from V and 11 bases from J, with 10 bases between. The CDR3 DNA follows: TGTGCCAGCAGCCAAGATTTCCGAGGGGCTTTCTAT. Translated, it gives CASSQDFRGAFY.

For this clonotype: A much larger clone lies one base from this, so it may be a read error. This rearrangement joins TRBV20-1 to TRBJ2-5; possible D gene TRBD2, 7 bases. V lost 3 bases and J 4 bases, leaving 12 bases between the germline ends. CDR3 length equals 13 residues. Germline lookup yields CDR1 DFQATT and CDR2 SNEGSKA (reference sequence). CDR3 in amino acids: CSASRGAGETQYF. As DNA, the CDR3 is TGCAGTGCTAGCCGGGGGGCCGGAGAGACCCAGTACTTC.

The CDR3 DNA is TGTGCCACCAGTGATTTCGGACTAGCGGGGGGCCGAAACACCGGGGAGCTGTTTTTT. Protein: CATSDFGLAGGRNTGELFF. The chain recombines TRBV24-1 with TRBJ2-2, with 14 bases that match TRBD2. The germline CDR1 and CDR2 sequences are KGHDR and SFDVKD. V lost 1 base and J lost 2; bases outside the gene matches: 5. The CDR3 loop spans 19 amino acids.

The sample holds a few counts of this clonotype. CDR3 amino acids: CASSLDRRRRANTGELFF. The CDR3, as DNA: TGTGCCAGCAGCTTAGATCGGAGGCGCAGGGCGAACACCGGGGAGCTGTTTTTT. This sequence joins TRBV11-2 and TRBJ2-2; D may match TRBD1 or TRBD2 (5 bases each). The V end lost 0 bases, the J end lost 0 bases, and 14 bases lay between the germline ends. The germline V gene encodes CDR1 SGHAT and CDR2 FQNNGV. The CDR3 extends over 18 amino acids.

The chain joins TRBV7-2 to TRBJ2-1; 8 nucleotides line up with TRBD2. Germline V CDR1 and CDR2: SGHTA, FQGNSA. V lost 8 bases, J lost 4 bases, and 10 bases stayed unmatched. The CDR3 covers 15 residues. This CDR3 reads CASVGRGAAYNEQFF. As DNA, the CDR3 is TGTGCCAGCGTAGGGCGGGGGGCGGCTTACAATGAGCAGTTCTTC.

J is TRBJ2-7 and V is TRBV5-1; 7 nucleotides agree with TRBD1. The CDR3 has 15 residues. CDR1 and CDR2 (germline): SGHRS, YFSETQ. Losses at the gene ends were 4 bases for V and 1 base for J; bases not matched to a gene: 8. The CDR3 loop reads CASSRGTEQSYEQYF. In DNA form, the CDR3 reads TGCGCCAGCAGCCGAGGGACAGAACAATCCTACGAGCAGTACTTC.

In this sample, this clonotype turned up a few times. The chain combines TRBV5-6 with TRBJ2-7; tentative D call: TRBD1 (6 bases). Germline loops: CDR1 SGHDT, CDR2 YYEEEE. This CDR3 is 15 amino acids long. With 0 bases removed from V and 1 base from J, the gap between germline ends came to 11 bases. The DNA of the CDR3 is TGTGCCAGCAGCTTGGCAGGGGTGGTATCCTACGAGCAGTACTTC. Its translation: CASSLAGVVSYEQYF.

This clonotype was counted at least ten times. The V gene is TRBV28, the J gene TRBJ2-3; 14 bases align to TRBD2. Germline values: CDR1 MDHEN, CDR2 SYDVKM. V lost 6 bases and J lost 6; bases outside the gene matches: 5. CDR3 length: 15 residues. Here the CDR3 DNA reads TGTGCCAGCAGCCGGACTAGCGGGGGGCAGGATACGCAGTATTTT. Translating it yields CASSRTSGGQDTQYF.

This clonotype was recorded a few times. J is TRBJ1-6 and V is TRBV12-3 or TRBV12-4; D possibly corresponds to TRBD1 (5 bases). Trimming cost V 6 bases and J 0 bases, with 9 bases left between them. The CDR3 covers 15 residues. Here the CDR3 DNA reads TGTGCCAGCAGGCCGACAGACTCCTATAATTCACCCCTCCACTTT. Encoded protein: CASRPTDSYNSPLHF.

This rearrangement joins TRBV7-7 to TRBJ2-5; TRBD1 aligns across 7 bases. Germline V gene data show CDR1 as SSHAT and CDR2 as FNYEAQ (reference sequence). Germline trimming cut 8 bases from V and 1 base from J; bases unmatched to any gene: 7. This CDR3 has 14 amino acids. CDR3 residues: CASQDRVGQETQYF. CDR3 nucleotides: TGTGCCAGCCAAGACAGGGTGGGCCAAGAGACCCAGTACTTC.

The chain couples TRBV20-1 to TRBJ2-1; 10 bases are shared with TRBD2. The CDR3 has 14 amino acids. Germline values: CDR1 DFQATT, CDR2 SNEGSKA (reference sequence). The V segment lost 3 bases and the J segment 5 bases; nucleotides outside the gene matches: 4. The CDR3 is CSASRAGGNNEQFF. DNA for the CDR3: TGCAGTGCTAGTAGAGCGGGGGGGAACAATGAGCAGTTCTTC.

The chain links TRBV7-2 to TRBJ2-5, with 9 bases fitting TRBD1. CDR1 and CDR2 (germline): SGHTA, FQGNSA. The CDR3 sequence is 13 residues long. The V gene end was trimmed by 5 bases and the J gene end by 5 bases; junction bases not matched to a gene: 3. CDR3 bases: TGTGCCAGCAGCGACGACAGGGGGGAGACCCAGTACTTC. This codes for CASSDDRGETQYF. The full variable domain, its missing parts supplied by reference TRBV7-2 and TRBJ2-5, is GAGVSQSPSNKVTEKGKDVELRCDPISGHTALYWYRQSLGQGLEFLIYFQGNSAPDKSGLPSDRFSAERTGGSVSTLTIQRTQQEDSAVYLCASSDDRGETQYFGPGTRLLVL.

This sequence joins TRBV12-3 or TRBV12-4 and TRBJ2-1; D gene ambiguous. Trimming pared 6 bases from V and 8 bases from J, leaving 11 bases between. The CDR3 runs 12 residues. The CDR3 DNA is TGTGCCAGCAGCCCCAATTCTGATGAGCAGTTCTTC. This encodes CASSPNSDEQFF.

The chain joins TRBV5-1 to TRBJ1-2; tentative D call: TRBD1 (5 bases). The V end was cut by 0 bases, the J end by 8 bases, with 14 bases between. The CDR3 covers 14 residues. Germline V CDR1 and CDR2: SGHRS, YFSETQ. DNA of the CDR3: TGCGCCAGCAGCTTGGACCGACCGAGGGACGGCTACACCTTC. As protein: CASSLDRPRDGYTF.

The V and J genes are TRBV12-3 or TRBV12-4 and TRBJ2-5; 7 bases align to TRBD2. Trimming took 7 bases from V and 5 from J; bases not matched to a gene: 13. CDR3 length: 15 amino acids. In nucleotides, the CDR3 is TGTGCCAGCACCGACCCGCTGACTAGCTTGGAGACCCAGTACTTC. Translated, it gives CASTDPLTSLETQYF.

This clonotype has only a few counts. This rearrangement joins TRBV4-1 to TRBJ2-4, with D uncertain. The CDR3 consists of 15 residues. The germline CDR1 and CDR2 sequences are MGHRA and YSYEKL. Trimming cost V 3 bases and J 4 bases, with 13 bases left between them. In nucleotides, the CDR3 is TGCGCCAGCAGCCACCCCGGTTCGCAGAAAAACATTCAGTACTTC. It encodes CASSHPGSQKNIQYF.

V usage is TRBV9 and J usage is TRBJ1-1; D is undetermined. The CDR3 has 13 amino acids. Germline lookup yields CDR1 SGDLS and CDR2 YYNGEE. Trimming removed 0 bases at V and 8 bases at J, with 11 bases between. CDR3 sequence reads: CASSVDGDREAFF. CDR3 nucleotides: TGTGCCAGCAGCGTAGATGGTGACCGGGAAGCTTTCTTT.

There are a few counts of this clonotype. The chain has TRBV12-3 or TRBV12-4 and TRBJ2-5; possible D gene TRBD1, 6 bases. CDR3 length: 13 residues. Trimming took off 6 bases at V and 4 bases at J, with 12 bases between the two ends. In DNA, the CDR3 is TGTGCCAGCAGCCAAACAGGGTTAGAGACCCAGTACTTC. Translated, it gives CASSQTGLETQYF.

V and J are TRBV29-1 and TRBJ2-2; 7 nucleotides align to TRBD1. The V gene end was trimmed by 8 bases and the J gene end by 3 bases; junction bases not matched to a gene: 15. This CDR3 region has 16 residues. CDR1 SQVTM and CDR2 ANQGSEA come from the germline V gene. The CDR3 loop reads CSPQRGPQGYTGELFF. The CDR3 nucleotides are TGCAGCCCCCAGAGGGGGCCTCAAGGGTACACCGGGGAGCTGTTTTTT.

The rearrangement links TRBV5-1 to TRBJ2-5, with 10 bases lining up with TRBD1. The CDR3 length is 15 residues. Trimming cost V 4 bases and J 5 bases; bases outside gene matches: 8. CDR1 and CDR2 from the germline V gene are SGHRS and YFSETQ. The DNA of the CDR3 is TGCGCCAGCAGCATGACCGGGGACAGGGGTGAGACCCAGTACTTC. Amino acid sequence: CASSMTGDRGETQYF.

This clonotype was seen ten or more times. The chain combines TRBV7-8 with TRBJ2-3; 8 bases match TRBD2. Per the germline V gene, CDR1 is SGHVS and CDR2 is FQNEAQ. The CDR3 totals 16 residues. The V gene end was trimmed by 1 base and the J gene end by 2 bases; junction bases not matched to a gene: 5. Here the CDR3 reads CASSLGLLAVTDTQYF. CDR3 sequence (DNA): TGTGCCAGCAGCTTAGGTCTACTAGCGGTCACAGATACGCAGTATTTT.